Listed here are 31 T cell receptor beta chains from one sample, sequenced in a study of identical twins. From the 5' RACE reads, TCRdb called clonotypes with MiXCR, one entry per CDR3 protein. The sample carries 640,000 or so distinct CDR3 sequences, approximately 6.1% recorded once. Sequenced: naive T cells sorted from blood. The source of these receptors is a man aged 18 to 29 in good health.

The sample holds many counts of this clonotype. The CDR3 region has the DNA TGTGCCAGCAGCTTAGAGCTGGGGGAGCAGTACGTC. It translates to CASSLELGEQYV. The genes are TRBV7-9 and TRBJ2-7; D is uncertain. The CDR3 length is 12 residues. Germline CDR1 SEHNR, CDR2 FQNEAQ (reference sequence). The V gene lost 1 base and the J gene lost 7 bases, with 8 bases spanning the gap.

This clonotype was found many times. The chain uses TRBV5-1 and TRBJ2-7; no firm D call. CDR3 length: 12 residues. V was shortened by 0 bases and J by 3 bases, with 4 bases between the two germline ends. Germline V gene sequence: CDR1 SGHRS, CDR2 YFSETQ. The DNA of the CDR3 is TGCGCCAGCAGCTTGGAAAACTACGAGCAGTACTTC. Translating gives CASSLENYEQYF. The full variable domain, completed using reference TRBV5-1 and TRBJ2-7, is KAGVTQTPRYLIKTRGQQVTLSCSPISGHRSVSWYQQTPGQGLQFLFEYFSETQRNKGNFPGRFSGRQFSNSRSEMNVSTLELGDSALYLCASSLENYEQYFGPGTRLTVT.

CDR3 coding DNA: TGTGCCAGCAGCACCGGGACGGGGGCCCTCGGCTACGAGCAGTACTTC. Residues: CASSTGTGALGYEQYF. The chain links TRBV6-1 to TRBJ2-7; D may correspond to TRBD1 or TRBD2 (6 bases each). The ends were cut back, 6 bases at V and 3 bases at J, with 21 bases in the middle. CDR3 length equals 16 residues. Germline CDR1 MNHNS, CDR2 SASEGT.

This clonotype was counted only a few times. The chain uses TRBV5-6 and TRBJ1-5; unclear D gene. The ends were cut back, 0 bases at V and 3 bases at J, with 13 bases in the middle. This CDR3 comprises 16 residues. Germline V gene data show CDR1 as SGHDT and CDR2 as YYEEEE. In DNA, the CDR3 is TGTGCCAGCAGCTTGGGCGGGTTTGATACCAATCAGCCCCAGCATTTT. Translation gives CASSLGGFDTNQPQHF.

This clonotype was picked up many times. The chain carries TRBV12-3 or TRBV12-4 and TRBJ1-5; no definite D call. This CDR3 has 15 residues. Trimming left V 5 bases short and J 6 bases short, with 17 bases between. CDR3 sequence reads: CASSRVAGASQPQHF. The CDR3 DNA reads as TGTGCCAGCAGTCGAGTAGCAGGAGCGTCTCAGCCCCAGCATTTT.

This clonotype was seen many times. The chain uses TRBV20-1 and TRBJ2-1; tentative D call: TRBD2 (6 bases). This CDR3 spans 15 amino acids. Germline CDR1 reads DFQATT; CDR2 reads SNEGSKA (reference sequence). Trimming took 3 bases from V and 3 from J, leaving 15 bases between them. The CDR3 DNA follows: TGCAGTGCTAGCCTTACCGGGACTGACTACAATGAGCAGTTCTTC. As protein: CSASLTGTDYNEQFF.

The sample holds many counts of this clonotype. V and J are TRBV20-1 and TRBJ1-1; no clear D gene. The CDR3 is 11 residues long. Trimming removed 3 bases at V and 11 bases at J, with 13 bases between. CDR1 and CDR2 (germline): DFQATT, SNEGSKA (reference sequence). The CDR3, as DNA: TGCAGTGCTAGTGGTGTGGGAGATGCTTTCTTT. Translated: CSASGVGDAFF.

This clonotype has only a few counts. CDR3 in DNA: TGTGCCAGCAGCTTAGTACTAGGCAACCAAGAGACCCAGTACTTC. This gives the protein CASSLVLGNQETQYF. The rearrangement links TRBV7-2 to TRBJ2-5; D is perhaps TRBD2 (5 bases). Per the germline V gene, CDR1 is SGHTA and CDR2 is FQGNSA. The CDR3 loop spans 15 amino acids. V lost 1 base and J lost 0, with 9 bases in between. Together with reference TRBV7-2 and TRBJ2-5, the CDR3 gives the full variable domain: GAGVSQSPSNKVTEKGKDVELRCDPISGHTALYWYRQSLGQGLEFLIYFQGNSAPDKSGLPSDRFSAERTGGSVSTLTIQRTQQEDSAVYLCASSLVLGNQETQYFGPGTRLLVL.

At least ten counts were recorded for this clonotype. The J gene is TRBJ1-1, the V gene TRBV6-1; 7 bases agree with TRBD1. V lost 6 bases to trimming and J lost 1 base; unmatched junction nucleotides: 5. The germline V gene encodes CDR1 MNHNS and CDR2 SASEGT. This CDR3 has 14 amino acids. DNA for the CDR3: TGTGCCAGCAGCCGAGGGGGCCCGAACACTGAAGCTTTCTTT. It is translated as CASSRGGPNTEAFF.

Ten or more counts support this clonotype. The CDR3 loop reads CSAAGTASTDTQYF. The CDR3 DNA sequence: TGCAGTGCCGCCGGGACAGCTAGCACAGATACGCAGTATTTT. The chain links TRBV20-1 to TRBJ2-3; 7 bases map to TRBD1. Trimming took 6 bases from V and 0 from J; bases not matched to a gene: 6. The CDR3 runs 14 residues. Germline V lookup: CDR1 DFQATT, CDR2 SNEGSKA (reference sequence).

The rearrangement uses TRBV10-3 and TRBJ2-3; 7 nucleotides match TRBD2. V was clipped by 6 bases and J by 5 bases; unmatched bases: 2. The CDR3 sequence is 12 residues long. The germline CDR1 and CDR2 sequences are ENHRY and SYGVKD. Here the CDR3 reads CAIRGGEDTQYF. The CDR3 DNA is TGTGCCATCAGGGGGGGGGAAGATACGCAGTATTTT.

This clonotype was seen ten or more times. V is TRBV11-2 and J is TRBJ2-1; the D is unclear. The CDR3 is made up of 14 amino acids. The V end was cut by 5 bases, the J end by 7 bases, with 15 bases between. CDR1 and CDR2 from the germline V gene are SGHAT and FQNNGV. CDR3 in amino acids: CASSPITVSNEQFF. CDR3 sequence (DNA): TGTGCCAGCAGCCCAATTACGGTATCGAATGAGCAGTTCTTC.

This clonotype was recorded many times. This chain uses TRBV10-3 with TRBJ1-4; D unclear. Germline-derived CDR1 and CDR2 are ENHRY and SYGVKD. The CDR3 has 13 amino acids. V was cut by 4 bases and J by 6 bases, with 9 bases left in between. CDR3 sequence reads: CAISARADEKLFF. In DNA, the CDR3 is TGTGCCATCAGTGCTCGAGCTGATGAAAAACTGTTTTTT.

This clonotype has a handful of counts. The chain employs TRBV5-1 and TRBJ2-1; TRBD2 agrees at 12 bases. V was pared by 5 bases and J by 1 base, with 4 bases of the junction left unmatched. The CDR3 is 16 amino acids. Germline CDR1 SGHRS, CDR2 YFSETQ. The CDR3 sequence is CASRPTSGGSYNEQFF. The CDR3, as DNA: TGCGCCAGCAGGCCAACTAGCGGGGGGTCCTACAATGAGCAGTTCTTC.

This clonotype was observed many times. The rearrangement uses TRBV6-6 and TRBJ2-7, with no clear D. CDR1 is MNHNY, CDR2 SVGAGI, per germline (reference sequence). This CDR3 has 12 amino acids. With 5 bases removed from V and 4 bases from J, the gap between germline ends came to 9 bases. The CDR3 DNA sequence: TGTGCCAGCAGTAACCGACCGTACGAGCAGTACTTC. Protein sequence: CASSNRPYEQYF.

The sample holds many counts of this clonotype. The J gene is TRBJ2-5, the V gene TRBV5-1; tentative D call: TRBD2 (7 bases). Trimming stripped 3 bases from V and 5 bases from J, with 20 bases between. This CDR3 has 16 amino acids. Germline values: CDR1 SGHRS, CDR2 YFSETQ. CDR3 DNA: TGCGCCAGCAGCTACTACCGGGACTACCAGGGGGAGACCCAGTACTTC. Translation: CASSYYRDYQGETQYF.

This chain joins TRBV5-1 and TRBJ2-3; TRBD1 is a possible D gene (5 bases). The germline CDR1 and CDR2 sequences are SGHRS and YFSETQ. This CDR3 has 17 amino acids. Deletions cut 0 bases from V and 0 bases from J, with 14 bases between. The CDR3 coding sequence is TGCGCCAGCAGCTTGGGGGCAGGGTCAGCTAGCACAGATACGCAGTATTTT. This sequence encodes CASSLGAGSASTDTQYF.

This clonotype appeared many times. CDR3 DNA: TGTGCCAGCAGCTTAGTATCGGCACCGAAGGTTGAGCAGTTCTTC. This codes for CASSLVSAPKVEQFF. V is TRBV7-8 and J is TRBJ2-1; D not resolved. In germline, CDR1 is SGHVS, CDR2 FQNEAQ. This CDR3 contains 15 residues. With 1 base removed from V and 9 bases from J, the gap between germline ends came to 16 bases.

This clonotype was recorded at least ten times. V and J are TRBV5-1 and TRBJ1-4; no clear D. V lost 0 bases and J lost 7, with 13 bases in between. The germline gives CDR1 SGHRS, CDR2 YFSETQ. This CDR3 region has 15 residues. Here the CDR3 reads CASSLDGREAEKLFF. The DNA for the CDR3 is TGCGCCAGCAGCTTGGACGGGAGAGAAGCTGAAAAACTGTTTTTT.

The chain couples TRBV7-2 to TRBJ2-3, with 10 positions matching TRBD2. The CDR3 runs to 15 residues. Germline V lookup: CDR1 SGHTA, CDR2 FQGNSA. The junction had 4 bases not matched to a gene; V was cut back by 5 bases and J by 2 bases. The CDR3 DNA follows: TGTGCCAGCAGCCCGCTAGCGGGGGTCACAGATACGCAGTATTTT. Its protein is CASSPLAGVTDTQYF.

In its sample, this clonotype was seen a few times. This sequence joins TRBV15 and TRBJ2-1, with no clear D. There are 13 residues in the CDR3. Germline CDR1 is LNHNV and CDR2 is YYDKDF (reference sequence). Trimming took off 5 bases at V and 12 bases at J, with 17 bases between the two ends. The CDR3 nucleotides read TGTGCCACCAGCGATCCTCCCCAACTGGGGCAGTTCTTC. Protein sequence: CATSDPPQLGQFF.

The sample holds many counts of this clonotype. DNA of the CDR3: TGTGCCATCAGTGGGAGCTCAACTAATGAAAAACTGTTTTTT. Encoded protein: CAISGSSTNEKLFF. This rearrangement joins TRBV10-3 to TRBJ1-4, with D unresolved. V was shortened by 4 bases and J by 0 bases, with 6 bases between the two germline ends. Germline V gives CDR1 ENHRY, CDR2 SYGVKD. The CDR3 spans 14 residues.

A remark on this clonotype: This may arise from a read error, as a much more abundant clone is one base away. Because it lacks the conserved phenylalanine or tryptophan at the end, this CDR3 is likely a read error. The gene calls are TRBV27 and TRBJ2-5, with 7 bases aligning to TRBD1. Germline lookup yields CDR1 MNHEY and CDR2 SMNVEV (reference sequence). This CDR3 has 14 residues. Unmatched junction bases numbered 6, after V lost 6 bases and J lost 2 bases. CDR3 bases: TGTGCCAGCAGCTCTCCGGGACAGCAAGAGACCCAGTACTAC. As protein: CASSSPGQQETQYY.

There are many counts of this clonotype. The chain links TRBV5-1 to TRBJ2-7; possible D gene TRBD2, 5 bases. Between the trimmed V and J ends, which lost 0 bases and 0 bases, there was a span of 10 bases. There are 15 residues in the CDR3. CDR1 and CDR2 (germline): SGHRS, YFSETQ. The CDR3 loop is CASSLVVGASYEQYF. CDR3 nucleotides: TGCGCCAGCAGCTTGGTGGTGGGAGCCTCCTACGAGCAGTACTTC.

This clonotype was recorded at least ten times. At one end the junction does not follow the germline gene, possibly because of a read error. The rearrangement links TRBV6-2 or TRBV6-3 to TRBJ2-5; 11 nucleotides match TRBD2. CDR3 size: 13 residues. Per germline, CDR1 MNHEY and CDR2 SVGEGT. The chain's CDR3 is CASRTSGNTGRDF. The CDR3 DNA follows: TGTGCCAGCAGGACTAGCGGGAATACGGGCCGAGACTTC.

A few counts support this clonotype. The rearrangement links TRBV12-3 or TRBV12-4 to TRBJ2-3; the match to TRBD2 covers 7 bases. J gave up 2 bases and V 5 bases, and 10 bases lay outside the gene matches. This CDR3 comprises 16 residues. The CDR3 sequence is CASSNPGLPDTDTQYF. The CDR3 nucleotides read TGTGCCAGCAGTAACCCGGGACTACCCGACACAGATACGCAGTATTTT.

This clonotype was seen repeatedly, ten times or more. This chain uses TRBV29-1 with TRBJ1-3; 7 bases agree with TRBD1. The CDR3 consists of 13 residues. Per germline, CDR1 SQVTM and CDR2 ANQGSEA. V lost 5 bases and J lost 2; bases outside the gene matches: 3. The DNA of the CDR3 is TGCAGCGTTAATCAGGGGGCTGGAAACACCATATATTTT. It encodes CSVNQGAGNTIYF.

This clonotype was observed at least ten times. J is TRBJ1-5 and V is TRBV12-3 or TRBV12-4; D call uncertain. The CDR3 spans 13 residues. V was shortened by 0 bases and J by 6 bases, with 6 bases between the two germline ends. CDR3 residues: CASSLALSQPQHF. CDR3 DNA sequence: TGTGCCAGCAGTTTAGCGCTGAGTCAGCCCCAGCATTTT.

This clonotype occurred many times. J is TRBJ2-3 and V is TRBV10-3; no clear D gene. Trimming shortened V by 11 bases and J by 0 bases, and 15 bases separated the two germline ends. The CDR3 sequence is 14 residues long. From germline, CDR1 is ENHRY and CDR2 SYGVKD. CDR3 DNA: TGTGCCTTTGCACCTCGGGCTAGCACAGATACGCAGTATTTT. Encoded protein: CAFAPRASTDTQYF.

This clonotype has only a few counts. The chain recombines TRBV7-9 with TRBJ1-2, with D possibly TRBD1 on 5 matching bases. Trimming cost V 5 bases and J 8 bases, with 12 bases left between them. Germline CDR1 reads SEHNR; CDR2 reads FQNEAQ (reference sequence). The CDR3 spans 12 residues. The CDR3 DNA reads TGTGCCAGCAGCGAGGGGAGGAGGGGCTACACCTTC. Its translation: CASSEGRRGYTF.

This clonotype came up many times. The CDR3 bases are TGCGCCAGCAGTGGATCGTATGAGCAGTTCTTC. Its translation is CASSGSYEQFF. The chain has TRBV5-1 and TRBJ2-1, with D unclear. Looked up from germline, CDR1 is SGHRS and CDR2 is YFSETQ. Trimming removed 5 bases from V and 8 bases from J, with 8 bases in between. The CDR3 runs 11 residues.